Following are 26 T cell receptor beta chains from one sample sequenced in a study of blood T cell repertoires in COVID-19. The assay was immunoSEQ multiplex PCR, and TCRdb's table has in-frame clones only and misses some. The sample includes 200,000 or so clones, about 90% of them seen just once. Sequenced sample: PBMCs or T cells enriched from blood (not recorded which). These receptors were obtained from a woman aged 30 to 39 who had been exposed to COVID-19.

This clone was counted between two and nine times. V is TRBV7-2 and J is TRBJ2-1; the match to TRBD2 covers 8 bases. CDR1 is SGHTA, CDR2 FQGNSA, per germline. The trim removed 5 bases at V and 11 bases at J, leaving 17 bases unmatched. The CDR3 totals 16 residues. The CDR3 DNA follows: TGTGCCAGCAGCGGGGGCTTAGGACTAGCCCGGGGTAAGCAGTTCTTC. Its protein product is CASSGGLGLARGKQFF.

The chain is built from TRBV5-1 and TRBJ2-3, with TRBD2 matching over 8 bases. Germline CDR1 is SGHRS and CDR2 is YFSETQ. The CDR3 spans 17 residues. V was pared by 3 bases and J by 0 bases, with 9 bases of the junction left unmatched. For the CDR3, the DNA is TGCGCCAGCAGCTCCGGACTAGCCCCAACTAGCACAGATACGCAGTATTTT. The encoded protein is CASSSGLAPTSTDTQYF. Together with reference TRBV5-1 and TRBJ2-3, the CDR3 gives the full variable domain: KAGVTQTPRYLIKTRGQQVTLSCSPISGHRSVSWYQQTPGQGLQFLFEYFSETQRNKGNFPGRFSGRQFSNSRSEMNVSTLELGDSALYLCASSSGLAPTSTDTQYFGPGTRLTVL.

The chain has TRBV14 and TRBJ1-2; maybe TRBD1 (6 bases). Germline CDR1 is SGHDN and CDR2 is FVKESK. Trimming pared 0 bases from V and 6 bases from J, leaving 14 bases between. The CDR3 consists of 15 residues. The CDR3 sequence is CASSQDLRGGNGYTF. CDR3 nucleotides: TGTGCCAGCAGCCAAGATCTTAGGGGGGGCAATGGCTACACCTTC.

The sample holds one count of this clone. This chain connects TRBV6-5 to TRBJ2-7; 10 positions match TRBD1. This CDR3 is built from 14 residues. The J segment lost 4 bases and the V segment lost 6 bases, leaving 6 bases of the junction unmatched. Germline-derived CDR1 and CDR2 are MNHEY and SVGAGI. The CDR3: CASSRTGGEYEQYF. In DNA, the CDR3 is TGTGCCAGCAGCCGGACAGGGGGGGAATACGAGCAGTACTTC.

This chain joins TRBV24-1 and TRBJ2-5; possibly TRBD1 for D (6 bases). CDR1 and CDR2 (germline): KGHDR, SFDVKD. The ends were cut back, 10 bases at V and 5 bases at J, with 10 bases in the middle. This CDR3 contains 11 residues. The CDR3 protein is CATTQGETQYF. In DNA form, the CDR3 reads TGTGCCACTACTCAGGGGGAGACCCAGTACTTC.

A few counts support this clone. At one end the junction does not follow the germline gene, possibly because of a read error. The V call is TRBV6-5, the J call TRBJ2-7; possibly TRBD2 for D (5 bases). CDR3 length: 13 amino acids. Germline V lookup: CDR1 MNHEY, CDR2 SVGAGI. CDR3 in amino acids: CASGTVGGPRLAF. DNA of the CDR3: TGTGCCAGCGGCACAGTCGGAGGTCCTCGGTTGGCATTC.

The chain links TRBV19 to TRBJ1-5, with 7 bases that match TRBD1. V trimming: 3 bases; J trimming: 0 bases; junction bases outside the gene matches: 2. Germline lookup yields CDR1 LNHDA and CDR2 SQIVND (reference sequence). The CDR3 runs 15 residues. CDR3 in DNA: TGTGCCAGTAGTATGGGACAGAGTAGCAATCAGCCCCAGCATTTT. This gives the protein CASSMGQSSNQPQHF.

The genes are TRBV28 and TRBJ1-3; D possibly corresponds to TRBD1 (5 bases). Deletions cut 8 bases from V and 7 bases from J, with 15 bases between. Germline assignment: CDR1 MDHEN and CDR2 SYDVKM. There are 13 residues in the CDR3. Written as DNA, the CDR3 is TGTGCCAGCGGATGGAGCCAGGGTAACACCATATATTTT. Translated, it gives CASGWSQGNTIYF. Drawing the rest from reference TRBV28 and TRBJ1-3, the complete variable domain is DVKVTQSSRYLVKRTGEKVFLECVQDMDHENMFWYRQDPGLGLRLIYFSYDVKMKEKGDIPEGYSVSREKKERFSLILESASTNQTSMYLCASGWSQGNTIYFGEGSWLTVV.

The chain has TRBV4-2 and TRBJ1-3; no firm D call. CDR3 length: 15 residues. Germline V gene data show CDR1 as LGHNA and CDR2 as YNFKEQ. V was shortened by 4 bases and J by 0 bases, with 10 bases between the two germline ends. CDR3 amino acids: CASSPGVSSGNTIYF. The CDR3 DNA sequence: TGTGCCAGCAGCCCCGGGGTGTCCTCTGGAAACACCATATATTTT.

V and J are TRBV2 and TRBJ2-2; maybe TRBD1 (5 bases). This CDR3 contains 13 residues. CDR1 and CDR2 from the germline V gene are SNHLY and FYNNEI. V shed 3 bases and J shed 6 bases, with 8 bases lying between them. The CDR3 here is CASSDEGAGELFF. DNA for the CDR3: TGTGCCAGCAGTGATGAAGGGGCCGGGGAGCTGTTTTTT.

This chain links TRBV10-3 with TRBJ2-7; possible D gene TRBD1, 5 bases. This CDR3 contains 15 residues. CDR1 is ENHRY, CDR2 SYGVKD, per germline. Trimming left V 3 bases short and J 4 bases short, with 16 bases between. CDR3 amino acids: CAISDPQGEGYEQYF. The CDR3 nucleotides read TGTGCCATCAGTGACCCCCAAGGGGAAGGGTACGAGCAGTACTTC.

The CDR3 nucleotides are TGTGCCAGCAGTTTATCGGCTTACTACGAGCAGTACTTC. Translated, it gives CASSLSAYYEQYF. This chain joins TRBV27 and TRBJ2-7; D unresolved. Germline V gene data show CDR1 as MNHEY and CDR2 as SMNVEV (reference sequence). The CDR3 runs 13 residues. Trimming took 0 bases from V and 3 from J, leaving 6 bases between them.

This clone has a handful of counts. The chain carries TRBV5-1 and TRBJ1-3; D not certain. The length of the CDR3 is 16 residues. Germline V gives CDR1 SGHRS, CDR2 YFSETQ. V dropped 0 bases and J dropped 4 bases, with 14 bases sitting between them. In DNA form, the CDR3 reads TGCGCCAGCAGCTTGGCCGGCGGAGTGAAGGGAAACACCATATATTTT. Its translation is CASSLAGGVKGNTIYF.

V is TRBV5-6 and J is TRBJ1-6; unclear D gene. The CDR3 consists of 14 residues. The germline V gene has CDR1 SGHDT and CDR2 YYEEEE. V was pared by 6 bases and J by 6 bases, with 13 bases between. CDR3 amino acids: CASKLATVNSPLHF. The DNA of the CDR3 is TGTGCCAGCAAACTTGCCACGGTTAATTCACCCCTCCACTTT.

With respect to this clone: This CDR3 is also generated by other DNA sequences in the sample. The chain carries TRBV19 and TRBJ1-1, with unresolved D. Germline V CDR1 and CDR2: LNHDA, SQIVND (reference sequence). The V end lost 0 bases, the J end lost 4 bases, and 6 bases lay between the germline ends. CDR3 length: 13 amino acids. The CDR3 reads CASSIDRGTEAFF. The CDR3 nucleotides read TGTGCCAGTAGTATAGATCGAGGCACTGAAGCTTTCTTT.

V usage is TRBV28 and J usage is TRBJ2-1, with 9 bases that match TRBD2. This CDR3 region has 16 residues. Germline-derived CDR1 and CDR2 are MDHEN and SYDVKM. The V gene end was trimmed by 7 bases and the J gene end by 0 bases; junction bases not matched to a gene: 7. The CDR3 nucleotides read TGTGCCAGCACCTACGCGGGGGGGAGCTCCTACAATGAGCAGTTCTTC. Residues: CASTYAGGSSYNEQFF.

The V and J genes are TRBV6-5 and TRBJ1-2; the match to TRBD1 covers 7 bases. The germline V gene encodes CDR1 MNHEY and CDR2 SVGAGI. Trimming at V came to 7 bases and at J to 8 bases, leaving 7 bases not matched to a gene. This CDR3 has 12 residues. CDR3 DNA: TGTGCCAGCAACACAGGGGCTTACGGCTACACCTTC. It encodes CASNTGAYGYTF.

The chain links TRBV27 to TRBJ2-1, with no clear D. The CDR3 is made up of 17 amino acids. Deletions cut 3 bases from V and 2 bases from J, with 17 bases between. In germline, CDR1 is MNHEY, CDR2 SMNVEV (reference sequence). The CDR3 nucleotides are TGTGCCAGCAGTTTGGTTACCGCAGGTTACACCTACAATGAGCAGTTCTTC. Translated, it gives CASSLVTAGYTYNEQFF.

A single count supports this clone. Written as DNA, the CDR3 is TGTGCCAGCAGTTTCTACAGGGGTAGGACTGAAGCTTTCTTT. Encoded protein: CASSFYRGRTEAFF. The chain links TRBV27 to TRBJ1-1; 7 bases fit TRBD1. CDR3 size: 14 residues. Unmatched junction bases numbered 6, after V lost 3 bases and J lost 5 bases. Germline CDR1 and CDR2: MNHEY and SMNVEV (reference sequence).

The CDR3 is CASSQGNEQFF. CDR3 bases: TGTGCCAGCAGTCAGGGTAATGAGCAGTTCTTC. The chain employs TRBV6-5 and TRBJ2-1; tentative D call: TRBD1 (5 bases). Trimming cost V 5 bases and J 7 bases, with 6 bases left between them. The germline V gene has CDR1 MNHEY and CDR2 SVGAGI. This CDR3 has 11 amino acids.

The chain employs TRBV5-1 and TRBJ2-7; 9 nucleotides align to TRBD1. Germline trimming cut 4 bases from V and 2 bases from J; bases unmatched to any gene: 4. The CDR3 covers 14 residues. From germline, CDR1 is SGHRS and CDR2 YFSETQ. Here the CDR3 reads CASSEQGAPYEQYF. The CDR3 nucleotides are TGCGCCAGCAGCGAACAGGGGGCCCCCTACGAGCAGTACTTC.

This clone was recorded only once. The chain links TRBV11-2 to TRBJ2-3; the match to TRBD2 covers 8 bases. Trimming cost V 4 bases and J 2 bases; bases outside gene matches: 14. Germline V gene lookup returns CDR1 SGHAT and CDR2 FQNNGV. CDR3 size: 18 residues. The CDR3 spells CASSSTHSIAGLTDTQYF. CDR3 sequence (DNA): TGTGCCAGCAGCTCAACACATAGTATAGCGGGACTCACAGATACGCAGTATTTT.

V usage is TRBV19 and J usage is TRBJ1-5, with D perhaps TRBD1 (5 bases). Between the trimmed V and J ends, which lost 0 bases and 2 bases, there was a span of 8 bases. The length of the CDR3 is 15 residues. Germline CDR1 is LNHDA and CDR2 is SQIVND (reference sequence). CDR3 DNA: TGTGCCAGTAGTATAGATGGGGCTGGCAATCAGCCCCAGCATTTT. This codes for CASSIDGAGNQPQHF.

The chain's CDR3 is CASSYALAGGSEQFF. The CDR3 nucleotides read TGTGCCAGCAGTTACGCACTAGCGGGAGGGTCTGAGCAGTTCTTC. The V call is TRBV6-2 or TRBV6-3, the J call TRBJ2-1; 13 positions agree with TRBD2. The CDR3 is 15 amino acids. V shed 2 bases and J 9 bases; nucleotides not matched to a gene: 4. Germline loops: CDR1 MNHEY, CDR2 SVGEGT.

The CDR3 sequence is CASSVTYTGELFF. DNA for the CDR3: TGTGCCAGCAGCGTAACATATACCGGGGAGCTGTTTTTT. The V call is TRBV7-2, the J call TRBJ2-2; D is unresolved. Trimming shortened V by 5 bases and J by 5 bases, and 9 bases separated the two germline ends. The CDR3 runs 13 residues. Germline values: CDR1 SGHTA, CDR2 FQGNSA.

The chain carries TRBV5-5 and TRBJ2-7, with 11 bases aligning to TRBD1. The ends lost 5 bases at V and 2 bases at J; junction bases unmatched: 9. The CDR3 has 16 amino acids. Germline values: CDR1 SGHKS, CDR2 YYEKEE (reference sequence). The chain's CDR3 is CASSHHRDRGAYEQYF. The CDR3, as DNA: TGTGCCAGCAGTCATCACCGGGACAGGGGGGCCTACGAGCAGTACTTC. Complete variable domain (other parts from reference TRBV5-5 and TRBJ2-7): DAGVTQSPTHLIKTRGQQVTLRCSPISGHKSVSWYQQVLGQGPQFIFQYYEKEERGRGNFPDRFSARQFPNYSSELNVNALLLGDSALYLCASSHHRDRGAYEQYFGPGTRLTVT.